Listed here are 15 T cell receptor beta chains from one sample, sequenced in a study of human T cells and chemical hapten exposure. TCRdb processed the RACE reads anew with MiXCR; each CDR3 protein has one entry. Among some 89,000 distinct CDR3 sequences listed, 10% were seen once. Time point noted: patch test 2, 6 weeks after DPC sensitization. Treatment here: therapeutic diphenylcyclopropenone sensitization with weekly scalp DPC. The sequences come from whole blood, collected in connection with sensitization to the hapten diphenylcyclopropenone (DPC). These receptors were taken from a woman aged 25 to 39 with alopecia areata. Some clones in this sample may be carry-over from other donors' samples.

This clonotype was picked up many times. This rearrangement joins TRBV11-1 to TRBJ2-6; 8 nucleotides agree with TRBD2. This CDR3 has 17 residues. The V gene end was trimmed by 2 bases and the J gene end by 2 bases; junction bases not matched to a gene: 5. Germline V gene data show CDR1 as SGHAT and CDR2 as FQDESV (reference sequence). The CDR3 nucleotides read TGTGCCAGCAGCTTAATAGGACTAGCCCCTGGGGCCAACGTCCTGACTTTC. Protein sequence: CASSLIGLAPGANVLTF.

This clonotype has ten or more counts. This chain joins TRBV6-2 or TRBV6-3 and TRBJ1-5, with 10 bases that match TRBD1. The CDR3 runs 17 residues. The V segment lost 2 bases and the J segment 6 bases; nucleotides outside the gene matches: 10. Per the germline V gene, CDR1 is MNHEY and CDR2 is SVGEGT. The CDR3 here is CASSYRDRGYHTQPQHF. As DNA, the CDR3 is TGTGCCAGCAGTTACAGGGACAGGGGATATCACACTCAGCCCCAGCATTTT.

V usage is TRBV28 and J usage is TRBJ2-1; D is uncertain. V lost 6 bases, J lost 0 bases, and 9 bases lay in between. Per the germline V gene, CDR1 is MDHEN and CDR2 is SYDVKM. The CDR3 spans 14 residues. CDR3 in amino acids: CASRRFSSYNEQFF. The CDR3 coding sequence is TGTGCCAGCAGGAGATTTAGCTCCTACAATGAGCAGTTCTTC.

This clonotype has ten or more counts. The CDR3 sequence: CASSLFHGGGSSYEQYF. The CDR3 DNA reads TGTGCCAGCAGCTTATTCCATGGTGGCGGGAGCTCCTACGAGCAGTACTTC. The chain employs TRBV7-9 and TRBJ2-7, with TRBD2 matching over 7 bases. V gave up 2 bases and J gave up 0 bases; unmatched junction bases: 10. This CDR3 is 17 amino acids long. Per the germline V gene, CDR1 is SEHNR and CDR2 is FQNEAQ (reference sequence).

The V call is TRBV29-1, the J call TRBJ2-7; D could derive from TRBD1 or TRBD2 (5 bases each). The length of the CDR3 is 13 residues. The germline gives CDR1 SQVTM, CDR2 ANQGSEA. The V gene lost 7 bases and the J gene lost 7 bases, with 20 bases spanning the gap. The CDR3 sequence is CSEPGRANREQYF. Written as DNA, the CDR3 is TGCAGCGAACCGGGACGGGCCAATAGGGAGCAGTACTTC.

This clonotype was recorded many times. The V gene is TRBV20-1, the J gene TRBJ2-1; D possibly uses TRBD1 or TRBD2 (5 bases each). The CDR3 runs 13 residues. Trimming shortened V by 2 bases and J by 4 bases, and 9 bases separated the two germline ends. CDR1 is DFQATT and CDR2 is SNEGSKA in the germline V gene (reference sequence). In DNA form, the CDR3 reads TGCAGTGCTAGAAGGGACCTTTACAATGAGCAGTTCTTC. Encoded protein: CSARRDLYNEQFF.

This clonotype was found many times. CDR3 DNA: TGCAGCGTTGGATCCGGGGTACCCGGGGAGCTGTTTTTT. The encoded protein is CSVGSGVPGELFF. The J gene is TRBJ2-2, the V gene TRBV29-1, with D tentatively TRBD2 (5 bases). Trimming shortened V by 4 bases and J by 6 bases, and 12 bases separated the two germline ends. Per the germline V gene, CDR1 is SQVTM and CDR2 is ANQGSEA. The CDR3 totals 13 residues.

This clonotype was counted many times. The chain recombines TRBV7-7 with TRBJ2-3, with TRBD2 identical over 7 bases. Germline V lookup: CDR1 SSHAT, CDR2 FNYEAQ (reference sequence). The CDR3 totals 15 residues. V shed 1 base, J shed 3 bases, and the junction held 4 bases outside the gene matches. CDR3 in amino acids: CASSLGGSGTDTQYF. In DNA form, the CDR3 reads TGTGCCAGCAGCTTAGGGGGTAGCGGGACAGATACGCAGTATTTT.

This clonotype was recorded many times. The V and J genes are TRBV6-2 or TRBV6-3 and TRBJ2-5; D is perhaps TRBD2 (6 bases). The V gene lost 6 bases and the J gene lost 7 bases, with 12 bases spanning the gap. Looked up from germline, CDR1 is MNHEY and CDR2 is SVGEGT. The CDR3 has 12 amino acids. CDR3 region: CASRPSRGTQYF. In nucleotides, the CDR3 is TGTGCCAGCAGGCCGTCGCGGGGGACCCAGTACTTC.

The chain couples TRBV28 to TRBJ2-7; D possibly corresponds to TRBD1 (6 bases). Trimming stripped 7 bases from V and 3 bases from J, with 13 bases between. This CDR3 is 13 amino acids long. CDR1 and CDR2 (germline): MDHEN, SYDVKM. The CDR3 spells CASTRQARYEQYF. The DNA for the CDR3 is TGTGCCAGCACCAGACAGGCGCGCTACGAGCAGTACTTC.

The V gene is TRBV28, the J gene TRBJ2-6; D not resolved. Germline CDR1 MDHEN, CDR2 SYDVKM. V was clipped by 5 bases and J by 0 bases, with 8 bases between them. CDR3 length: 15 residues. The CDR3 DNA follows: TGTGCCAGCAGTGCTTATAACTCTGGGGCCAACGTCCTGACTTTC. Protein: CASSAYNSGANVLTF.

This clonotype was observed many times. The rearrangement links TRBV29-1 to TRBJ2-5; D may match TRBD1 or TRBD2 (7 bases each). The CDR3 is 13 amino acids. V dropped 3 bases and J dropped 9 bases, with 17 bases sitting between them. Germline values: CDR1 SQVTM, CDR2 ANQGSEA. This CDR3 reads CSVEGTEGGAQYF. The CDR3 DNA follows: TGCAGCGTTGAGGGGACAGAGGGAGGGGCCCAGTACTTC.

This clonotype showed up many times. This chain links TRBV10-3 with TRBJ2-1; 8 nucleotides agree with TRBD2. The V gene's germline CDR1 is ENHRY and CDR2 SYGVKD. This CDR3 is 15 amino acids long. Trimming cost V 8 bases and J 1 base; bases outside gene matches: 7. Here the CDR3 reads CAISSTSGSYNEQFF. CDR3 bases: TGTGCCATCTCCAGTACTAGCGGATCCTACAATGAGCAGTTCTTC.

This clonotype was seen at least ten times. The CDR3 is CASSQVSQGVDSNQPQHF. In DNA, the CDR3 is TGTGCCAGCAGCCAAGTCAGCCAGGGGGTGGATAGCAATCAGCCCCAGCATTTT. This chain joins TRBV4-2 and TRBJ1-5, with 7 bases lining up with TRBD1. This CDR3 contains 18 residues. With 1 base clipped from V and 0 bases from J, the junction kept 9 bases outside the gene matches. From germline, CDR1 is LGHNA and CDR2 YNFKEQ.

This clonotype showed up just a few times. The CDR3 region has the DNA TGCAGTGCTAGCCCCCTCCTGATACAGGGGAGTGAGGTCGAGCAGTACTTC. This encodes CSASPLLIQGSEVEQYF. This chain links TRBV20-1 with TRBJ2-7, with 7 bases identical to TRBD1. The CDR3 consists of 17 residues. Germline trimming cut 3 bases from V and 6 bases from J; bases unmatched to any gene: 20. The germline V gene encodes CDR1 DFQATT and CDR2 SNEGSKA (reference sequence).